The entry below gives a single T cell receptor beta chain sequence along with its context. This sample was included in a study of blood T cell repertoires in COVID-19. On the study more broadly: Samples taken during acute and convalescent COVID-19 were collected in the United States, Italy and Spain.

Authors' processing steps: Amplification of reference gene primers was used by the study to estimate nucleated cell counts. Profiled with immunoSEQ multiplex PCR; TCRdb holds only in-frame clones, not every one. That table furnishes V, J and clone size, whereas the DNA furnished D and trimming. The sample includes about 120,000 clones, 90% of them seen just once. The ends were cut back, 6 bases at V and 6 bases at J, with 11 bases in the middle. CDR1 is MNHEY, CDR2 SVGAGI, per germline. The CDR3 is made up of 12 amino acids. This chain connects TRBV6-5 to TRBJ1-2, with D maybe TRBD1 (6 bases). The receptor was isolated from a man aged 55 to 70 with COVID-19, enrolled during active disease. Sequenced material: peripheral blood. In DNA form, the CDR3 reads TGTGCCAGCAGGAGGGGGGGCGATGGCTACACCTTC. Translation: CASRRGGDGYTF.